The rows below give T cell receptor beta chains drawn from one sample of a study of CD8 T cells in ankylosing spondylitis. TCRdb re-called the 5' RACE reads with MiXCR, one entry per CDR3 protein. The sample has more than 650,000 distinct CDR3 sequences, approximately 10% seen once. Sequencing was performed on blood, either unsorted or a sorted T cell fraction (not recorded which). These receptors all stem from a male donor with ankylosing spondylitis. Both conserved end residues are trimmed from each CDR3. D genes are given only for firm matches.

d_gene,v_gene,CDR3aa
TRBD2,TRBV5-1,ASSFTSGGAHNEQF
-,TRBV28,ASSHRESYYGYT
TRBD1,TRBV7-2,ASSPGQADGYT
-,TRBV7-2,ASSPQQRPRRGTQY
-,TRBV7-8,ASSLGRQSQPQH
-,TRBV28,ASSDPGGLGVSEQY
-,TRBV6-1,ASSEGMSTGNEQF
TRBD1,TRBV10-1,ASPPDRSDAGNEKLF
TRBD1,TRBV2,ASSGTGGRVNEQF
TRBD1,TRBV5-4,ASSWDRGTYNEQF
TRBD1,TRBV5-1,ASSPQGGTNQPQH
-,TRBV7-2,ASSLRQKNTEAF
-,TRBV27,ASSFLGAASTEQY
-,TRBV20-1,SARQGHQPQH
TRBD2,TRBV7-2,ATSPGGGPNTQY
TRBD1,TRBV20-1,SASGQGARLQY
-,TRBV6-5,ASSYFDPGTDTQY
TRBD2,TRBV20-1,SARLGGSYNEQF
-,TRBV6-5,ASSYRPVRWPQH
-,TRBV9,ASSPGSGDIQY
-,TRBV20-1,SARRRDWTEAF
-,TRBV9,ASSLRGGGNSPLH
TRBD2,TRBV7-2,ASIPGSAGVKGF
TRBD2,TRBV20-1,SARDLTSGTETQY
-,TRBV5-1,ASSLGGLRADTQY
TRBD2,TRBV5-6,ASSLLRTSGSGGAKNIQY
-,TRBV20-1,SALRTVNTEAF
-,TRBV19,ASNPGVGSYEQY
-,TRBV7-2,ASSLGDLRWYNEQF
TRBD2,TRBV5-1,ASSFLGLAVDTQY
-,TRBV7-6,ASSVDSYTEAF
-,TRBV28,ASSFSQANTGELF
TRBD1,TRBV6-1,ASSQRWDRRSNQPQH
TRBD2,TRBV7-2,ASSLEIAGGNEQY
-,TRBV20-1,SARGVWGGVLTDTQY
-,TRBV5-1,ASSYRQNYGYT
-,TRBV5-1,ASSMRGDTEAF
TRBD1,TRBV20-1,SARTGGITNYGYT
-,TRBV29-1,SAGRRLLVYNEQF
-,TRBV2,ASSPERSEKLF
-,TRBV29-1,SVQGLLSTDTQY
-,TRBV11-3,ASSLDSTVNQNEQF
-,TRBV7-2,TSSTMGTDQETQY
-,TRBV25-1,ASSATDGDNSPLH
-,TRBV7-2,ASSLGGRLSYAEQY
-,TRBV15,ATSRRGNTIY
-,TRBV2,ASSAPKRLGETQY
-,TRBV20-1,SAYRETGSPLH
-,TRBV6-2/TRBV6-3,ASTQGRTGELF
-,TRBV7-2,ASSLAVQEPGYT
-,TRBV27,ASRYRAGRWSQPQH
-,TRBV19,ASEGRGPDTQY
-,TRBV10-3,AISDLGRTEAF
TRBD1,TRBV7-2,ASSPRRGPDTEAF
TRBD1,TRBV6-1,ASSTHRGMDYGYT
TRBD1,TRBV4-2,ASAKEQGSSYEQY
-,TRBV9,ASSVAPVRRLYGYT
-,TRBV3-1,ASSQATRSGLF
TRBD2,TRBV18,ASSPASSGRAYNEQF
-,TRBV20-1,SARASRWQRDTDTQY